The 12 T cell receptor beta chains below all came from one sample that was sequenced in a study of CD8 T cells in ankylosing spondylitis. Study-wide results and limits: Ankylosing spondylitis blood seemed to carry a telltale TCR beta motif made of eight or nine highly homologous variants.

MiXCR was run by TCRdb on the 5' RACE reads, yielding one entry per CDR3 protein. This sample yields some 840,000 distinct CDR3 sequences, of which 10% to 15% are seen a single time; 0.51% belongs to the top ten. Antigens for these TCRs are unknown. The sequenced sample was blood, either unsorted or a sorted T cell fraction (not recorded which). These receptors all come from a male donor with ankylosing spondylitis.

At least ten counts were recorded for this clonotype. The rearrangement joins TRBV20-1 to TRBJ2-7, with 8 positions matching TRBD2. CDR1 is DFQATT and CDR2 is SNEGSKA in the germline V gene (reference sequence). The CDR3 runs 15 residues. The V segment lost 5 bases and the J segment 0 bases; nucleotides outside the gene matches: 9. This CDR3 is CSAQPGLAFSYEQYF. CDR3 DNA: TGCAGTGCTCAACCTGGACTAGCTTTCTCCTACGAGCAGTACTTC.

This clonotype has ten or more counts. J is TRBJ2-1 and V is TRBV29-1; D might be TRBD2 (6 bases). The length of the CDR3 is 13 residues. The V end was cut by 3 bases, the J end by 7 bases, with 13 bases between. CDR1 is SQVTM and CDR2 is ANQGSEA in the germline V gene. CDR3 loop: CSVEKLARNEQFF. The CDR3 DNA reads as TGCAGCGTTGAGAAACTAGCTAGGAATGAGCAGTTCTTC.

This chain uses TRBV7-2 with TRBJ1-2; no reliable D call. Trimming removed 1 base from V and 3 bases from J, with 6 bases in between. The CDR3 consists of 13 residues. Germline CDR1 SGHTA, CDR2 FQGNSA. CDR3 region: CASSLELDYGYTF. DNA of the CDR3: TGTGCCAGCAGCTTAGAGCTGGACTATGGCTACACCTTC.

This clonotype was counted a few times. The CDR3 spells CAWSTIAGGGEQFF. The CDR3, as DNA: TGTGCCTGGAGCACAATAGCGGGAGGGGGTGAGCAGTTCTTC. V usage is TRBV30 and J usage is TRBJ2-1, with 11 bases that match TRBD2. Looked up from germline, CDR1 is GTSNPN and CDR2 is SVGIG (reference sequence). CDR3 length: 14 residues. Trimming at V came to 3 bases and at J to 9 bases, leaving 7 bases not matched to a gene.

As for this clonotype: At one of its ends the junction is not consistent with the germline gene, which may arise from a read error. The rearrangement links TRBV20-1 to TRBJ2-2, with 8 nucleotides matching TRBD2. The CDR3 extends over 16 amino acids. Germline CDR1 is DFQATT and CDR2 is SNEGSKA (reference sequence). CDR3 amino acids: CSARDQRGGLDGQLFF. The DNA for the CDR3 is TGCAGTGCTAGAGATCAACGGGGGGGCCTCGACGGGCAGCTGTTTTTT.

There are many counts of this clonotype. The V and J genes are TRBV12-3 or TRBV12-4 and TRBJ1-6; possibly TRBD1 for D (6 bases). The V end lost 2 bases, the J end lost 10 bases, and 12 bases lay between the germline ends. The CDR3 runs 14 residues. The CDR3 DNA reads as TGTGCCAGCAGTTTAAGGGGGGCCCAATCACCCCTCCACTTT. Encoded protein: CASSLRGAQSPLHF.

This clonotype was counted ten times or more. This chain links TRBV10-3 with TRBJ1-2; 8 bases agree with TRBD1. Germline trimming cut 7 bases from V and 4 bases from J; bases unmatched to any gene: 11. The CDR3 is made up of 15 amino acids. Germline CDR1 is ENHRY and CDR2 is SYGVKD. This CDR3 reads CAITAGTGTSYGYTF. The DNA of the CDR3 is TGTGCCATCACCGCCGGGACAGGCACGAGCTATGGCTACACCTTC.

This clonotype was detected many times. CDR3 protein: CASRRQPNTEAFF. The CDR3 bases are TGCGCCAGCAGACGACAGCCGAACACTGAAGCTTTCTTT. The chain recombines TRBV5-1 with TRBJ1-1, with D maybe TRBD1 (5 bases). V was clipped by 5 bases and J by 1 base, with 9 bases between them. This CDR3 comprises 13 residues. Germline V gene sequence: CDR1 SGHRS, CDR2 YFSETQ.

This clonotype appeared a few times. The gene calls are TRBV5-1 and TRBJ2-3; either TRBD1 or TRBD2 may supply D (5 bases each). V was trimmed by 4 bases and J by 9 bases, leaving 21 bases between them. The CDR3 has 15 residues. Per the germline V gene, CDR1 is SGHRS and CDR2 is YFSETQ. DNA of the CDR3: TGCGCCAGCAGCAGAGGGACCGCCTCGGTTGACACGCAGTATTTT. As protein: CASSRGTASVDTQYF.

The table lists this clonotype with many counts. The chain employs TRBV7-2 and TRBJ2-1; D uncertain. Looked up from germline, CDR1 is SGHTA and CDR2 is FQGNSA. Between the trimmed V and J ends, which lost 3 bases and 5 bases, there was a span of 8 bases. This CDR3 contains 13 residues. This CDR3 is CASSLTLNNEQFF. CDR3 bases: TGTGCCAGCAGCTTGACACTAAACAATGAGCAGTTCTTC.

This sequence joins TRBV24-1 and TRBJ2-5; D ambiguous. V dropped 10 bases and J dropped 5 bases, with 19 bases sitting between them. CDR1 is KGHDR and CDR2 is SFDVKD in the germline V gene. This CDR3 spans 14 amino acids. The CDR3 DNA follows: TGTGCCACTAGATCGGACGCCTTCGGGGAGACCCAGTACTTC. Amino acids: CATRSDAFGETQYF.

The chain carries TRBV28 and TRBJ1-4, with D unclear. Germline CDR1 and CDR2: MDHEN and SYDVKM. This CDR3 is built from 15 residues. Trimming left V 4 bases short and J 3 bases short, with 12 bases between. As DNA, the CDR3 is TGTGCCAGCAGTTGGGATCACCGGCCTAATGAAAAACTGTTTTTT. Amino acids: CASSWDHRPNEKLFF. Full variable domain (outside the CDR3, taken from reference TRBV28 and TRBJ1-4): DVKVTQSSRYLVKRTGEKVFLECVQDMDHENMFWYRQDPGLGLRLIYFSYDVKMKEKGDIPEGYSVSREKKERFSLILESASTNQTSMYLCASSWDHRPNEKLFFGSGTQLSVL.